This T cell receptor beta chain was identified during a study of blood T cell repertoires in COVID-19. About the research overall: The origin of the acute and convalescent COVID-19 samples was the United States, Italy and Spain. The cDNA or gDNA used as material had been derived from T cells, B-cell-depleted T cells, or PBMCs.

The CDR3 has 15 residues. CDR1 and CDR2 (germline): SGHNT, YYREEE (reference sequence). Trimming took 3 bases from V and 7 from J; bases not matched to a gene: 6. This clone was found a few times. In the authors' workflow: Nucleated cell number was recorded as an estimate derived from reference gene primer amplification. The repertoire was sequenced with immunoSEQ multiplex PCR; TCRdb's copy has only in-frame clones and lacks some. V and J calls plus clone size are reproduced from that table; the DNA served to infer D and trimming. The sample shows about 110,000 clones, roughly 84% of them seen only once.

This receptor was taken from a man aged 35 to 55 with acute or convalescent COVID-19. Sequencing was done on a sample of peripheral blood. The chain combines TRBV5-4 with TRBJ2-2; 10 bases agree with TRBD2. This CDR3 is CASSSPSGRSGELFF. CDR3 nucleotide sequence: TGTGCCAGCAGCTCCCCTAGCGGGAGAAGCGGGGAGCTGTTTTTT.